This record looks at one T cell receptor (beta chain) sequence and its context. Its matching antigen is unknown. This entry belongs to a study of shared clonotypes between healthy human individuals. Deep was the level used in running the assay. TCRdb keeps only in-frame clones here, not all; method: immunoSEQ multiplex PCR. This sample has about 750,000 clones, with 80% to 95% found just once. Study results and limitations: Clonotypes not shared had lower generation probabilities than those common to all four donors. A few donors showed sharing of approximately 5% of naive CD4 clonotypes. Limited genetic and exposure-history diversity came from having few donors.

The germline CDR1 and CDR2 sequences are MDHEN and SYDVKM. The CDR3 is made up of 16 amino acids. V was pared by 5 bases and J by 3 bases, with 10 bases of the junction left unmatched. CD45RO-negative cells were positively selected for CCR7, leaving out terminally differentiated effector memory CD45RA+ cells. This chain links TRBV28 with TRBJ2-7; 10 bases match TRBD1. Sequencing input: naive CD8+ T cells sorted from blood. The clonotype comes from a man aged 30 to 45 in good health. This chain's CDR3 is CASSPLSWDRGYEQYF. CDR3 coding DNA: TGTGCCAGCAGTCCTCTAAGTTGGGACAGGGGCTACGAGCAGTACTTC. Full variable domain (outside the CDR3, taken from reference TRBV28 and TRBJ2-7): DVKVTQSSRYLVKRTGEKVFLECVQDMDHENMFWYRQDPGLGLRLIYFSYDVKMKEKGDIPEGYSVSREKKERFSLILESASTNQTSMYLCASSPLSWDRGYEQYFGPGTRLTVT.